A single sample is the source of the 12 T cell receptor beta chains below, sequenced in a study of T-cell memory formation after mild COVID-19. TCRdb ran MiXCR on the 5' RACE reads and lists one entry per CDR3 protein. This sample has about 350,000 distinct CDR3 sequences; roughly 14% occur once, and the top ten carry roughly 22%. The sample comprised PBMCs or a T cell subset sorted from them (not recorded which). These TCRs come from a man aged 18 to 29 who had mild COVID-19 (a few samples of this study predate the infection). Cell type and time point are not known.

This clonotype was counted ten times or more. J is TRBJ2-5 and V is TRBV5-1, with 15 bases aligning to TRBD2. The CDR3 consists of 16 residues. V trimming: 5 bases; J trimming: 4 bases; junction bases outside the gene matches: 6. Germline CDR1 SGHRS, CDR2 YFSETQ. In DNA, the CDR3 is TGCGCCAGCAGATGGACTAGCGGGGGGGCTGGAGAGACCCAGTACTTC. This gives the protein CASRWTSGGAGETQYF.

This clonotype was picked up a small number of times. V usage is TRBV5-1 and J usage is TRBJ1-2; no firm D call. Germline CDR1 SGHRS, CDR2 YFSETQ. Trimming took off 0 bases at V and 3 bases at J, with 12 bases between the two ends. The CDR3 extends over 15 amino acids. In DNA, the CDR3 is TGCGCCAGCAGCTTGGATTTTCCCCGGGACTATGGCTACACCTTC. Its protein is CASSLDFPRDYGYTF.

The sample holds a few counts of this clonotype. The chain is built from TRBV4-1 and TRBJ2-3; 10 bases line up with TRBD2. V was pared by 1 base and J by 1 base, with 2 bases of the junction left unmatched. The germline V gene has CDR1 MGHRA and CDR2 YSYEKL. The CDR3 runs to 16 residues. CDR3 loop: CASSQGLAGGTDTQYF. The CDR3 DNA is TGCGCCAGCAGCCAAGGGCTAGCGGGGGGCACAGATACGCAGTATTTT.

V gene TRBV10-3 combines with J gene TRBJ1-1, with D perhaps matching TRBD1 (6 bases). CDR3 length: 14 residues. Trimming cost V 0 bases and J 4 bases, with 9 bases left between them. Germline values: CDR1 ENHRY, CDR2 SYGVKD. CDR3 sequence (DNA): TGTGCCATCAGTGAGTCAGGGGGGAGCACTGAAGCTTTCTTT. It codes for CAISESGGSTEAFF.

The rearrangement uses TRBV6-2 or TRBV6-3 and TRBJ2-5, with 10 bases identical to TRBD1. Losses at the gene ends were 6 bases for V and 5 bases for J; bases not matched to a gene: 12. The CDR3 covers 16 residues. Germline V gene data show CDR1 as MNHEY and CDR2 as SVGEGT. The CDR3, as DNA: TGTGCCAGCAGCTCGGAAGGGACAGGGGCCAGGGAGACCCAGTACTTC. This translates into CASSSEGTGARETQYF.

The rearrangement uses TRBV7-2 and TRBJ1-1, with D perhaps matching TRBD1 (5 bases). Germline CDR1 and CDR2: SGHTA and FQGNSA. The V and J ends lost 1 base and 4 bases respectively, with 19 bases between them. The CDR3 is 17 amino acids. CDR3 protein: CASSLGGTRVGPTEAFF. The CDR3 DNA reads TGTGCCAGCAGCTTAGGAGGAACCAGGGTTGGTCCCACTGAAGCTTTCTTT.

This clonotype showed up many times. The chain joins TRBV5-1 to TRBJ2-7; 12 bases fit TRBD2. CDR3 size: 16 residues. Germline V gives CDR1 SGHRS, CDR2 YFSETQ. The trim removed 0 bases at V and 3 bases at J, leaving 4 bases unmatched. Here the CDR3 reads CASSLGTSGNLYEQYF. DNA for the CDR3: TGCGCCAGCAGCTTGGGGACTAGCGGGAATCTCTACGAGCAGTACTTC.

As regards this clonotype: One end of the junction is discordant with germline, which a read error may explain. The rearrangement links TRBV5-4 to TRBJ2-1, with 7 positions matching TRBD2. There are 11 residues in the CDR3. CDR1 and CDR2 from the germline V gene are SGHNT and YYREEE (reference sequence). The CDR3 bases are TGTGCCAGCAGCTTAACTAGCGAAAAGATCTTC. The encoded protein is CASSLTSEKIF.

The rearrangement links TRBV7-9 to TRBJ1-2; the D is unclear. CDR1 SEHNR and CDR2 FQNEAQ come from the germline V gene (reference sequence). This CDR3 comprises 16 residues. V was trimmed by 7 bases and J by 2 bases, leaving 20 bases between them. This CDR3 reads CASTEDTQALNYGYTF. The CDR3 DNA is TGTGCCAGCACCGAAGACACCCAGGCGTTAAACTATGGCTACACCTTC.

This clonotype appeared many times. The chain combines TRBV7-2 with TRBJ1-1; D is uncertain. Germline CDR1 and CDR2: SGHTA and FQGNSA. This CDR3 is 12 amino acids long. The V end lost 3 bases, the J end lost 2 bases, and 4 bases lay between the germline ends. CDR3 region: CASSFYNTEAFF. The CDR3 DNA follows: TGTGCCAGCAGCTTCTACAACACTGAAGCTTTCTTT.

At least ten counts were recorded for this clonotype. The chain's CDR3 is CASSLPSGAFYNEQFF. For the CDR3, the DNA is TGCGCCAGCAGCTTGCCTAGCGGGGCCTTCTACAATGAGCAGTTCTTC. V and J are TRBV5-1 and TRBJ2-1, with TRBD2 matching 9 bases. Trimming at V came to 1 base and at J to 3 bases, leaving 5 bases not matched to a gene. The CDR3 is 16 residues long. Germline CDR1 and CDR2: SGHRS and YFSETQ.

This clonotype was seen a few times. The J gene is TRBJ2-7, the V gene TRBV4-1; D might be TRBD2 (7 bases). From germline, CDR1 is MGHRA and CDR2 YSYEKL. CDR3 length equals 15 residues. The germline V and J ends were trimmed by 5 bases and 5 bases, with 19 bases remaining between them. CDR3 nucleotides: TGCGCCAGCAGCTACCGCGTGGGGGGGGCAGACGAGCAGTACTTC. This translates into CASSYRVGGADEQYF.